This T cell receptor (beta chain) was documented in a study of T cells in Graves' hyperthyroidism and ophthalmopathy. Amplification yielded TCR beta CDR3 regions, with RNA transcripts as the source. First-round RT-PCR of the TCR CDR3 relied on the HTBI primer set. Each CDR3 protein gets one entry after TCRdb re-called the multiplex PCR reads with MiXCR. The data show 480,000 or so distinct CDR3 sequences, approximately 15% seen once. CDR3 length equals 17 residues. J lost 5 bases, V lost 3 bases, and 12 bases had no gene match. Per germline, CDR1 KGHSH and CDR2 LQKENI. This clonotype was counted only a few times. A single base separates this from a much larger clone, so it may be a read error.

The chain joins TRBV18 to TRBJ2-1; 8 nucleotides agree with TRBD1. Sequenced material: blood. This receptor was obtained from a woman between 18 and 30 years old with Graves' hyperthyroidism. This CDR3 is CASSPRQGNGGHNEQFF. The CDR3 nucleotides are TGTGCCAGCTCACCTAGACAGGGGAATGGGGGCCACAATGAGCAGTTCTTC.